The TCR beta chain under discussion was sequenced for a study of cytomegalovirus exposure and HLA in healthy donors. As for the study in general: Earlier sequencing of 150 million to 200 million T cells yielded 100 million to 140 million unique TCR beta sequences. Ancestry clustering placed around 80% of 350 to 500 genotyped donors in the Caucasian-associated cluster.

The V gene end was trimmed by 3 bases and the J gene end by 6 bases; junction bases not matched to a gene: 9. Looked up from germline, CDR1 is SGDLS and CDR2 is YYNGEE. The CDR3 totals 15 residues. For this clone: Its antigen remains unidentified.

Study-wide points: Listed as cytomegalovirus-associated were 150 or so TCR beta chains.

PCR used 60 Vbeta primers and 13 Jbeta primers. The data were produced by immunoSEQ multiplex PCR, yet TCRdb's version contains in-frame clones alone and is incomplete. Of around 150,000 clones listed, 75% to 85% are singletons. The TCR comes from a woman between 18 and 29 years old in good health and CMV-seronegative. Sequenced: PBMCs. This chain connects TRBV9 to TRBJ2-1, with 7 bases fitting TRBD1. The CDR3 coding sequence is TGTGCCAGCAGCGGAATCGACAGGGCGTTCAATGAGCAGTTCTTC. The encoded protein is CASSGIDRAFNEQFF.